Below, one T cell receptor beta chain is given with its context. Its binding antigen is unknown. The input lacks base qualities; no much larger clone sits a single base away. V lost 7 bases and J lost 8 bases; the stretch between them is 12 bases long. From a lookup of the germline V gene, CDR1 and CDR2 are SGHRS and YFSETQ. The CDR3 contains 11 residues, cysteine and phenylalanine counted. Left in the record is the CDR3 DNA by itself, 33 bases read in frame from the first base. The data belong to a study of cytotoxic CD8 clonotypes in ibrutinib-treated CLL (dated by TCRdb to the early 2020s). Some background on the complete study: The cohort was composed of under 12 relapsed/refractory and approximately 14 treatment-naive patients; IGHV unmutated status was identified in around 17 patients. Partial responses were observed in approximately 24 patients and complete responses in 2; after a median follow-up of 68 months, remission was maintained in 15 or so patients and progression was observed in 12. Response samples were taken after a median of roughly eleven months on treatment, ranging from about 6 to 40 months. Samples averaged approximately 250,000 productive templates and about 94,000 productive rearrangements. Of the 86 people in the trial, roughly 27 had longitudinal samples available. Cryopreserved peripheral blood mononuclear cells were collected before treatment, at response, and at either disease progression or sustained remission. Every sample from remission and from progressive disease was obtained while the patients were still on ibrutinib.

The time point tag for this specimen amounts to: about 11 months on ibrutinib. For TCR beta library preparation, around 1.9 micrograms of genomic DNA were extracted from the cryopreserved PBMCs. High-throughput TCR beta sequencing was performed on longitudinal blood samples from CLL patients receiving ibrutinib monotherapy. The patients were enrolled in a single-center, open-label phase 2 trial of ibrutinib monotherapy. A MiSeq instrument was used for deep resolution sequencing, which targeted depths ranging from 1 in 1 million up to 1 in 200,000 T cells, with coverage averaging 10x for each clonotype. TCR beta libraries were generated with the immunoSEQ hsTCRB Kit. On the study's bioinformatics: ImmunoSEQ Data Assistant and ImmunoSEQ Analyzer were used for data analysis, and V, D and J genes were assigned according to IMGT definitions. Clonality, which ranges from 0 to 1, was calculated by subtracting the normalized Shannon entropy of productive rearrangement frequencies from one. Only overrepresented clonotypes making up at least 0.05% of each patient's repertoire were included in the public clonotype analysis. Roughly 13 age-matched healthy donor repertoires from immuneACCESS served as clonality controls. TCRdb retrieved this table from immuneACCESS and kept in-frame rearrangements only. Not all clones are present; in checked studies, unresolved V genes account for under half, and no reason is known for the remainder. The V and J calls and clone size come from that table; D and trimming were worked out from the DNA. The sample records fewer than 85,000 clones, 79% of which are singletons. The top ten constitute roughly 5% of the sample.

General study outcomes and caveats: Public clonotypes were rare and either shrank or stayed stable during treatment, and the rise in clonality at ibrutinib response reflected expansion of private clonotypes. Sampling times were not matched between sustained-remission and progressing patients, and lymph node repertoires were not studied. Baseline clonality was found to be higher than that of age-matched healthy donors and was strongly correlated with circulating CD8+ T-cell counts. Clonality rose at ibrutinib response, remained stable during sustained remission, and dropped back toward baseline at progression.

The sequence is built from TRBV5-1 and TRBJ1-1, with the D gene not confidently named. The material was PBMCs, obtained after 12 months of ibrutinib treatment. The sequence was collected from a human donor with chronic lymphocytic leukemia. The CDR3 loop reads CASRGEGEAFF. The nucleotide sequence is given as TGCGCCAGCCGTGGCGAGGGCGAAGCTTTCTTT.